The 21 T cell receptor beta chains given below trace back to one sample, sequenced in a study of blood T cell repertoires in COVID-19. TCRdb's copy holds only in-frame clones and misses some; the assay was immunoSEQ multiplex PCR. The sample yields about 270,000 clones, more than 70% seen once. The sample was peripheral blood. The receptors were gathered from an older man with acute or convalescent COVID-19.

The chain employs TRBV5-1 and TRBJ2-1; no definite D call. V was pared by 6 bases and J by 5 bases, with 6 bases between. The CDR3 is 11 residues long. The germline CDR1 and CDR2 sequences are SGHRS and YFSETQ. The CDR3 loop is CASTLNNEQFF. CDR3 DNA: TGCGCCAGCACTCTAAACAATGAGCAGTTCTTC.

As regards this clone: Other DNA sequences from this sample encode an identical CDR3 as well. The J gene is TRBJ1-2, the V gene TRBV3-1 (or the pseudogene TRBV3-2); D is perhaps TRBD1 (5 bases). The CDR3 runs to 12 residues. V was pared by 4 bases and J by 4 bases, with 7 bases between. Germline V gene lookup returns CDR1 LGHDT and CDR2 YNNKEL (reference sequence). The CDR3, as DNA: TGTGCCAGCAGCCCGGGGGGCTATGGCTACACCTTC. It encodes CASSPGGYGYTF.

The V and J genes are TRBV5-1 and TRBJ2-6; TRBD1 matches at 9 bases. The CDR3 has 16 amino acids. CDR1 and CDR2 from the germline V gene are SGHRS and YFSETQ. With 4 bases clipped from V and 2 bases from J, the junction kept 4 bases outside the gene matches. CDR3 bases: TGCGCCAGCAGCCCCGGACAGGGGACTGGGGCCAACGTCCTGACTTTC. It codes for CASSPGQGTGANVLTF.

This chain links TRBV5-1 with TRBJ2-1; TRBD2 matches at 10 bases. Germline loops: CDR1 SGHRS, CDR2 YFSETQ. This CDR3 has 16 amino acids. V shed 1 base, J shed 6 bases, and the junction held 7 bases outside the gene matches. The CDR3 DNA reads TGCGCCAGCAGCTTGCGGGCTAGCGGGAGTAGCAATGAGCAGTTCTTC. Encoded protein: CASSLRASGSSNEQFF.

The chain recombines TRBV5-1 with TRBJ2-7; 7 bases align to TRBD2. V gave up 1 base and J gave up 6 bases; unmatched junction bases: 13. Germline V gives CDR1 SGHRS, CDR2 YFSETQ. There are 16 residues in the CDR3. The CDR3 sequence is CASSLTPGAGAREQYF. DNA of the CDR3: TGCGCCAGCAGCTTGACCCCCGGGGCGGGAGCCCGCGAGCAGTACTTC.

V usage is TRBV6-5 and J usage is TRBJ1-4, with TRBD1 as a possible D gene (6 bases). Germline CDR1 and CDR2: MNHEY and SVGAGI. Deletions cut 6 bases from V and 11 bases from J, with 10 bases between. This CDR3 is built from 11 residues. CDR3 protein: CASRAQGKLFF. In DNA, the CDR3 is TGTGCCAGCAGGGCCCAGGGGAAACTGTTTTTT.

CDR3 nucleotide sequence: TGCGCCAGCAGCTTGAATCAGGGGGCAGGCTATGGCTACACCTTC. Protein sequence: CASSLNQGAGYGYTF. V gene TRBV5-1 combines with J gene TRBJ1-2, with TRBD1 matching over 8 bases. V was pared by 1 base and J by 4 bases, with 6 bases of the junction left unmatched. The CDR3 covers 15 residues. Germline V gene sequence: CDR1 SGHRS, CDR2 YFSETQ.

V is TRBV5-4 and J is TRBJ2-1; TRBD2 matches 10 bases. The CDR3 spans 15 residues. V lost 4 bases, J lost 10 bases, and 11 bases stayed unmatched. Looked up from germline, CDR1 is SGHNT and CDR2 is YYREEE (reference sequence). The CDR3 DNA reads as TGTGCCAGCAGCGGTGGGTCTAGCGGGAGTTCCGAGCAGTTCTTC. This sequence encodes CASSGGSSGSSEQFF.

The table lists this clone with a few counts. J is TRBJ1-2 and V is TRBV2, with D maybe TRBD1 (5 bases). V dropped 7 bases and J dropped 4 bases, with 13 bases sitting between them. Germline assignment: CDR1 SNHLY and CDR2 FYNNEI. The CDR3 covers 13 residues. In nucleotides, the CDR3 is TGTGCCAGCACCAGGGCGCAGTCCTATGGCTACACCTTC. Encoded protein: CASTRAQSYGYTF.

V and J are TRBV18 and TRBJ2-5; TRBD2 matches at 9 bases. Germline CDR1 and CDR2: KGHSH and LQKENI. The CDR3 has 16 residues. The V gene end was trimmed by 0 bases and the J gene end by 5 bases; junction bases not matched to a gene: 7. The CDR3 nucleotides read TGTGCCAGCTCACCACCGAGCAGCGGGGGGTGGGAGACCCAGTACTTC. It specifies CASSPPSSGGWETQYF. Looking up the rest from reference TRBV18 and TRBJ2-5 gives the full variable domain: NAGVMQNPRHLVRRRGQEARLRCSPMKGHSHVYWYRQLPEEGLKFMVYLQKENIIDESGMPKERFSAEFPKEGPSILRIQQVVRGDSAAYFCASSPPSSGGWETQYFGPGTRLLVL.

The genes are TRBV7-8 and TRBJ2-1; D is unclear. The CDR3 runs 14 residues. Germline CDR1 SGHVS, CDR2 FQNEAQ. V lost 7 bases, J lost 0 bases, and 10 bases lay in between. The CDR3 sequence is CASMKTLSYNEQFF. The CDR3, as DNA: TGTGCCAGCATGAAGACTCTCTCCTACAATGAGCAGTTCTTC.

The chain is built from TRBV6-6 and TRBJ2-7; D is possibly TRBD1 (6 bases). Trimming removed 6 bases at V and 3 bases at J, with 21 bases between. CDR3 length equals 16 residues. CDR1 MNHNY and CDR2 SVGAGI come from the germline V gene (reference sequence). The chain's CDR3 is CASRSIIGTRGYEQYF. The CDR3 DNA reads as TGTGCCAGCAGAAGTATTATCGGGACACGAGGCTACGAGCAGTACTTC.

The chain recombines TRBV14 with TRBJ2-5; D is possibly TRBD2 (5 bases). The CDR3 has 15 amino acids. Trimming removed 4 bases at V and 5 bases at J, with 17 bases between. Germline V CDR1 and CDR2: SGHDN, FVKESK. The CDR3 loop is CASSPGLTTWETQYF. The CDR3 coding sequence is TGTGCCAGCAGCCCAGGACTCACCACGTGGGAGACCCAGTACTTC.

This clone showed up just a few times. This rearrangement joins TRBV7-2 to TRBJ2-7, with 7 bases aligning to TRBD1. The junction had 11 bases not matched to a gene; V was cut back by 5 bases and J by 4 bases. Per germline, CDR1 SGHTA and CDR2 FQGNSA. This CDR3 spans 15 amino acids. In DNA, the CDR3 is TGTGCCAGCAGCAGCACAGGGGAAGGTTCTTACGAGCAGTACTTC. It yields the protein CASSSTGEGSYEQYF.

V is TRBV10-3 and J is TRBJ1-1; perhaps TRBD1 as D (5 bases). The CDR3 spans 13 residues. The germline gives CDR1 ENHRY, CDR2 SYGVKD. Trimming left V 4 bases short and J 4 bases short, with 10 bases between. CDR3 region: CAISAGVSTEAFF. CDR3 nucleotide sequence: TGTGCCATCAGTGCGGGGGTAAGCACTGAAGCTTTCTTT.

In its sample, this clone was seen a few times. The chain recombines TRBV5-1 with TRBJ1-5; D gene uncertain. The germline V gene has CDR1 SGHRS and CDR2 YFSETQ. The V and J ends lost 0 bases and 2 bases respectively, with 12 bases between them. The CDR3 consists of 16 residues. CDR3 region: CASSLGSSGGNQPQHF. The DNA for the CDR3 is TGCGCCAGCAGCTTGGGCAGCTCGGGAGGCAATCAGCCCCAGCATTTT.

The chain carries TRBV6-4 and TRBJ2-1; 7 nucleotides align to TRBD2. In germline, CDR1 is MRHNA, CDR2 SNTAGT. Unmatched junction bases numbered 7, after V lost 5 bases and J lost 0 bases. The CDR3 is 16 amino acids. The CDR3 sequence: CASSKGLQSSYNEQFF. As DNA, the CDR3 is TGTGCCAGCAGTAAGGGACTACAAAGCTCCTACAATGAGCAGTTCTTC.

This clone has only a few counts. The chain carries TRBV10-3 and TRBJ1-5; maybe TRBD1 (6 bases). CDR3 length: 16 residues. Trimming pared 2 bases from V and 0 bases from J, leaving 11 bases between. Per the germline V gene, CDR1 is ENHRY and CDR2 is SYGVKD. The CDR3 DNA is TGTGCCATCAGTGAGGGCAGGGGTTATAGCAATCAGCCCCAGCATTTT. It codes for CAISEGRGYSNQPQHF.

The J gene is TRBJ2-5, the V gene TRBV28; TRBD1 matches at 9 bases. Germline V gene data show CDR1 as MDHEN and CDR2 as SYDVKM. The CDR3 is made up of 16 amino acids. V shed 8 bases and J 5 bases; nucleotides not matched to a gene: 15. The DNA of the CDR3 is TGTGCCAGCCCTCCCTCGACAGGGGGTTTTATTGAGACCCAGTACTTC. It yields the protein CASPPSTGGFIETQYF.

V gene TRBV30 combines with J gene TRBJ1-5, with D perhaps TRBD1 (6 bases). Germline V gives CDR1 GTSNPN, CDR2 SVGIG (reference sequence). Trimming left V 3 bases short and J 7 bases short, with 16 bases between. CDR3 length equals 14 residues. The CDR3 here is CAWSSQGTRQPQHF. CDR3 sequence (DNA): TGTGCCTGGAGCTCTCAGGGGACACGGCAGCCCCAGCATTTT.

The rearrangement links TRBV29-1 to TRBJ2-2; 7 bases agree with TRBD2. With V trimmed by 4 bases and J by 1 base, 6 bases remained unmatched. The CDR3 is 15 residues long. Germline CDR1 SQVTM, CDR2 ANQGSEA. In DNA form, the CDR3 reads TGCAGCGTTGTGGGGGGGACCCAGAACACCGGGGAGCTGTTTTTT. Translation: CSVVGGTQNTGELFF.